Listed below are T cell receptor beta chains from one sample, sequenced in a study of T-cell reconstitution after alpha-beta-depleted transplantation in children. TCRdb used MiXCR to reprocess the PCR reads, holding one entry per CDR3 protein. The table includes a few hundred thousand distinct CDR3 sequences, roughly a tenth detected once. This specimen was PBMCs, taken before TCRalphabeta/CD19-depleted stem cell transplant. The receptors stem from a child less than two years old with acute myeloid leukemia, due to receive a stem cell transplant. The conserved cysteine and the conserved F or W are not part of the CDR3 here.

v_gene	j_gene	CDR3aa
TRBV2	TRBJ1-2	ASSSGVDGYT
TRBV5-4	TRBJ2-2	ASSRGGVGTGELF
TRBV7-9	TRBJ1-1	ASSFGSASNTEAF
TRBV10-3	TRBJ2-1	AISVLPSDLSYNEQF
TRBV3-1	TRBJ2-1	ASSLLRSGEQF
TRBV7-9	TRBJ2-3	ASSPGPSGNTDTQY
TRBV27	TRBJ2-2	ASSLRAGGSAYTGELF
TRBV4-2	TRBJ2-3	ASSRDRGDTDTQY
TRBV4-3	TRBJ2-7	ASSQGPSSPGLLSYEQY
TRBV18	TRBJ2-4	ASSPGGAPKNIQY
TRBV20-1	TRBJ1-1	SARDRKQGYTEAF
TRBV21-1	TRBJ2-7	ASSQTGGLSYEQY
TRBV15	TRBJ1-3	ATSRDGLSGNTIY
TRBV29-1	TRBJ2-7	SVLPIPPYEQY
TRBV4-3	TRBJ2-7	ASSLWSRPYEQY
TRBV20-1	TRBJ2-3	SARAGGLTDTQY
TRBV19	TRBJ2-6	ASTRYHSGANVLT
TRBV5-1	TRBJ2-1	ASSLAEVYDEQF
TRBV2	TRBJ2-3	ASSRSTAGALNTDTQY
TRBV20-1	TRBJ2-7	NAGQGNEQY
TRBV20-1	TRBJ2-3	SARDWLAGVRDTQY
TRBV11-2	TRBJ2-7	ASSFSGVYEQY
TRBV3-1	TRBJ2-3	ASYLRTGSGDTQY
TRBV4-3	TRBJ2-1	ASSHHRGQGEQF
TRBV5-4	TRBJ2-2	ASSLVLAGANTGELF
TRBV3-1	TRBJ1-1	ASTYRVGTEAF
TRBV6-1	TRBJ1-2	ASGPGTVTYGYT
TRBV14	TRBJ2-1	ASSHLLASYNEQF
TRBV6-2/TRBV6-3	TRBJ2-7	ASRVFVASGGYEQY
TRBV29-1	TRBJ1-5	SVDKGQGLH
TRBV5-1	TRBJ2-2	ASSLVGLADYTNTGELF
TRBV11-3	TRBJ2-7	ASSDRQTYEQY
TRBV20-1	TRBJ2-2	SARWDTGELF
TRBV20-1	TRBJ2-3	SARESGTDTQY